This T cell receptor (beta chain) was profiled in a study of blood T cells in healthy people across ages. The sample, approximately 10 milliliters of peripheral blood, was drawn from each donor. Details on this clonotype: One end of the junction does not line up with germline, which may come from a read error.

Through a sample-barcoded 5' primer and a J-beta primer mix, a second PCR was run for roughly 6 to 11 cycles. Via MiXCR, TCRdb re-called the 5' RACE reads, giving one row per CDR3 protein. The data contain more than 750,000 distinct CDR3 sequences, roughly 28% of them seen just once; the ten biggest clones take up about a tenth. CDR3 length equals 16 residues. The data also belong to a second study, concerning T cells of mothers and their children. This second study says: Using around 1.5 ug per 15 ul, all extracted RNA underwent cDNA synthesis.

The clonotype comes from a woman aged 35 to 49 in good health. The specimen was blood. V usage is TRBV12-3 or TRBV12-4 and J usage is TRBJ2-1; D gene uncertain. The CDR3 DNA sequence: TGTGCCAGCAGGCCCGCCCTAGTGCTATCCTACAACGAGCAGTTCTTC. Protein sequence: CASRPALVLSYNEQFF.